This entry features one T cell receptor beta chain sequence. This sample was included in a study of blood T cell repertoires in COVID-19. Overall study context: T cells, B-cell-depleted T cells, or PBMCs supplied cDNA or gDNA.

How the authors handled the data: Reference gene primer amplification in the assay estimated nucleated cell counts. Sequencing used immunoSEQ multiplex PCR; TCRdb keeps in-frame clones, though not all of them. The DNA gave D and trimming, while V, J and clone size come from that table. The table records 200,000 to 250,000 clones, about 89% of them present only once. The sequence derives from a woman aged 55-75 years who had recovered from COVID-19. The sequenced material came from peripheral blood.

This chain's CDR3 is CASSLTPAGSYGGGGTDTQYF. Written as DNA, the CDR3 is TGTGCCAGCAGCTTAACCCCGGCGGGGAGCTATGGAGGGGGAGGGACAGATACGCAGTATTTT. V and J are TRBV7-3 and TRBJ2-3; TRBD2 is a possible D gene (7 bases). Trimming removed 0 bases at V and 3 bases at J, with 28 bases between. The CDR3 sequence is 21 residues long. Germline V gene sequence: CDR1 SGHTA, CDR2 FQGTGA.